This T cell receptor (beta chain) appears in the sequencing data of a study of T-cell memory formation after mild COVID-19. TCRdb analysed the 5' RACE reads with MiXCR anew, one entry per CDR3 protein. This table holds about 270,000 distinct CDR3 sequences, about 16% found once. Per the germline V gene, CDR1 is MNHNY and CDR2 is SVGAGI (reference sequence). This CDR3 is built from 15 residues. Trimming pared 0 bases from V and 5 bases from J, leaving 14 bases between. This clonotype came up a few times. Its antigen is not known. Study conclusions and caveats: CD4/CD8 balance held among clones contracting day 15 to 85, and later expanders leaned CD4+. Among CD4+ contracting clones, most were CM and EM, and CD8+ ones EMRA.

The specimen was PBMCs or a T cell subset sorted from them (not recorded which). V gene TRBV6-6 combines with J gene TRBJ2-7, with a tentative D call TRBD1 (5 bases). This TCR derives from an adult woman who had mild COVID-19 (a few samples of this study predate the infection). Cell type and time point are not known. CDR3: CASSYSRQGFHEQYF. CDR3 DNA sequence: TGTGCCAGCAGTTACTCGAGGCAGGGTTTCCACGAGCAGTACTTC.